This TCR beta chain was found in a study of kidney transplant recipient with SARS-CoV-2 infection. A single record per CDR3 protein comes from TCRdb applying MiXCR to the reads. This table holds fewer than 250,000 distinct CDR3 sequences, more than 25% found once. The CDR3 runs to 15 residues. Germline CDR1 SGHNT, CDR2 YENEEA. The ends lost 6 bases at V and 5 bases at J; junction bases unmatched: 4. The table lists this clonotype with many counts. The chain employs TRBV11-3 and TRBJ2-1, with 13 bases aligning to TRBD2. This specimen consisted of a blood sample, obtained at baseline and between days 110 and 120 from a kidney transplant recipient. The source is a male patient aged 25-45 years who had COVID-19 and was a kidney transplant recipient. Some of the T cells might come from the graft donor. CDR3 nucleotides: TGTGCCAGCAGTTCGGGACTAGCGGGGAACAATGAGCAGTTCTTC. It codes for CASSSGLAGNNEQFF.